The 2 T cell receptor beta chains in this list originate from one sample, sequenced in a study of shared clonotypes between healthy human individuals (dated by TCRdb to about 2020). Library preparation used the immunoSEQ multiplex PCR assay. TCRdb provides this immuneACCESS table in a form limited to in-frame rearrangements. Some clones are lacking; in checked studies, under half of them reflect an unresolved V gene, and why the rest are absent is not known. The sample profile shows more than 850,000 clones; about 84% of them were found once. More than 0.5% of the sample goes to the ten largest clones. The sequenced material came from memory CD4+ T cells from PBMCs. Explained via the paper, the cell subset or site label denotes: CD45RA-negative fraction. These receptors were collected from a man between 18 and 29 years old in good health. Some clones in this sample may be carry-over from other donors' samples.

The genes are TRBV5-1 and TRBJ1-1; D gene unclear. Trimming shortened V by 0 bases and J by 1 base, and 7 bases separated the two germline ends. Per the germline V gene, CDR1 is SGHRS and CDR2 is YFSETQ. The CDR3 runs to 14 residues. The CDR3 sequence: CASSLAFPNTEAFF. For the CDR3, the DNA is TGCGCCAGCAGCTTGGCCTTTCCGAACACTGAAGCTTTCTTT.

This rearrangement joins TRBV6-5 to TRBJ2-3; TRBD2 might be the D (5 bases). CDR3 size: 12 residues. V was cut by 8 bases and J by 2 bases, with 8 bases left in between. Germline loops: CDR1 MNHEY, CDR2 SVGAGI. The CDR3 region is CASAGDTDTQYF. In nucleotides, the CDR3 is TGTGCCAGCGCCGGGGACACAGATACGCAGTATTTT.